This is a list of T cell receptor beta chains from one sample in a study of long-term antiretroviral therapy in people with HIV. Sequencing used immunoSEQ multiplex PCR; TCRdb keeps in-frame clones, though not all of them. The repertoire holds around 12,000 clones, with roughly 80% as singletons. This specimen consisted of unsorted PBMCs, obtained 1.2 years after starting antiretroviral therapy. Receptors originate from a man aged 35-49 years with HIV. The CDR3 runs from the conserved cysteine through the conserved F or W. A D gene is named only where the DNA matches it firmly.

CDR3aa: CASSQGPYNSPLHF; CDR3nt: TGCGCCAGCAGTCAGGGTCCCTATAATTCACCCCTCCACTTT; j_gene: TRBJ1-6; d_gene: -; v_gene: TRBV5-1
CDR3aa: CASSLEPTGAEKLFF; CDR3nt: TGCGCCAGCAGCTTGGAGCCAACGGGAGCTGAAAAACTGTTTTTT; j_gene: TRBJ1-4; d_gene: -; v_gene: TRBV5-1
CDR3aa: CASSYRGTEAFF; CDR3nt: TGTGCCAGCAGCTATCGGGGTACTGAAGCTTTCTTT; j_gene: TRBJ1-1; d_gene: -; v_gene: TRBV14
CDR3aa: CARRGGAHKELFF; CDR3nt: TGTGCGAGGCGCGGGGGCGCCCACAAAGAGCTGTTTTTT; j_gene: TRBJ2-2; d_gene: -; v_gene: TRBV12-2
CDR3aa: CASSADHRGTEAFF; CDR3nt: TGTGCCAGCAGTGCAGACCACAGAGGCACTGAAGCTTTCTTT; j_gene: TRBJ1-1; d_gene: -; v_gene: TRBV27
CDR3aa: CASSLNTGIHEKLFF; CDR3nt: TGTGCCAGCAGCTTGAATACAGGGATCCATGAAAAACTGTTTTTT; j_gene: TRBJ1-4; d_gene: -; v_gene: TRBV7-2
CDR3aa: CASSPPGRGTYEQYF; CDR3nt: TGTGCCAGCTCACCACCGGGCAGGGGGACCTACGAGCAGTACTTC; j_gene: TRBJ2-7; d_gene: TRBD1; v_gene: TRBV18
CDR3aa: CASSWGGDNEQFF; CDR3nt: TGCGCCAGCAGCTGGGGGGGGGACAATGAGCAGTTCTTC; j_gene: TRBJ2-1; d_gene: TRBD2; v_gene: TRBV5-1
CDR3aa: CASSLVNTGELFF; CDR3nt: TGTGCCAGCAGTTTAGTAAACACCGGGGAGCTGTTTTTT; j_gene: TRBJ2-2; d_gene: -; v_gene: TRBV28
CDR3aa: CASSSQTQYF; CDR3nt: TGTGCCAGCAGTTCACAGACGCAGTATTTT; j_gene: TRBJ2-3; d_gene: -; v_gene: TRBV6-9
CDR3aa: CASSQVKQLSGNTIYF; CDR3nt: TGTGCCAGCAGCCAAGTTAAGCAGCTCTCTGGAAACACCATATATTTT; j_gene: TRBJ1-3; d_gene: -; v_gene: TRBV14
CDR3aa: CASSPWGSGQGNEQFF; CDR3nt: TGTGCCAGCAGCCCATGGGGCTCGGGACAGGGCAATGAGCAGTTCTTC; j_gene: TRBJ2-1; d_gene: TRBD1; v_gene: TRBV7-3
CDR3aa: CASSTLDSANTGELFF; CDR3nt: TGTGCCAGCTCTACACTAGACAGCGCGAACACCGGGGAGCTGTTTTTT; j_gene: TRBJ2-2; d_gene: -; v_gene: TRBV18
CDR3aa: CASSAPDRDYEQYF; CDR3nt: TGTGCCAGCAGCGCCCCGGACAGGGACTACGAGCAGTACTTC; j_gene: TRBJ2-7; d_gene: TRBD1; v_gene: TRBV11-2